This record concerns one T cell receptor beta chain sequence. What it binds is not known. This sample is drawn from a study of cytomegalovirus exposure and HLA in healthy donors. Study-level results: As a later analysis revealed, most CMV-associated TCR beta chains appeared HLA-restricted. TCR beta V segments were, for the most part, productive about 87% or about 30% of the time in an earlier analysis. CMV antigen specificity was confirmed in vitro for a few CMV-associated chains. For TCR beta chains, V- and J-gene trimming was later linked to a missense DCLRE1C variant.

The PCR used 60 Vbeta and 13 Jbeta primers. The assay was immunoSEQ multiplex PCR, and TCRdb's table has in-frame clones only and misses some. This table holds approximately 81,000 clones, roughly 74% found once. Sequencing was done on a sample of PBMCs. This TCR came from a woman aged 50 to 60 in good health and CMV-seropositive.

CDR3 region: CASSKPGTANEKLFF. As DNA, the CDR3 is TGTGCCAGTAGTAAGCCGGGGACAGCTAATGAAAAACTGTTTTTT. This sequence joins TRBV19 and TRBJ1-4; 7 positions agree with TRBD1. V shed 4 bases, J shed 3 bases, and the junction held 5 bases outside the gene matches. Germline V gene data show CDR1 as LNHDA and CDR2 as SQIVND (reference sequence). This CDR3 spans 15 amino acids.